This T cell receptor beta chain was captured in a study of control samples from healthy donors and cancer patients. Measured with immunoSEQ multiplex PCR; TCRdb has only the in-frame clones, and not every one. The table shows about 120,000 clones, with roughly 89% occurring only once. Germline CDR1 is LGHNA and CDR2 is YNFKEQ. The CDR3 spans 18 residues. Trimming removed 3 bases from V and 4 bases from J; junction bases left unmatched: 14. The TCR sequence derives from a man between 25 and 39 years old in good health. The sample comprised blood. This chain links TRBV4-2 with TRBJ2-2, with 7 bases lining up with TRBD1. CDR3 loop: CASSQDIVTGRLTGELFF. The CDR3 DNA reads TGTGCCAGCAGCCAGGATATTGTGACAGGGCGGCTCACCGGGGAGCTGTTTTTT.